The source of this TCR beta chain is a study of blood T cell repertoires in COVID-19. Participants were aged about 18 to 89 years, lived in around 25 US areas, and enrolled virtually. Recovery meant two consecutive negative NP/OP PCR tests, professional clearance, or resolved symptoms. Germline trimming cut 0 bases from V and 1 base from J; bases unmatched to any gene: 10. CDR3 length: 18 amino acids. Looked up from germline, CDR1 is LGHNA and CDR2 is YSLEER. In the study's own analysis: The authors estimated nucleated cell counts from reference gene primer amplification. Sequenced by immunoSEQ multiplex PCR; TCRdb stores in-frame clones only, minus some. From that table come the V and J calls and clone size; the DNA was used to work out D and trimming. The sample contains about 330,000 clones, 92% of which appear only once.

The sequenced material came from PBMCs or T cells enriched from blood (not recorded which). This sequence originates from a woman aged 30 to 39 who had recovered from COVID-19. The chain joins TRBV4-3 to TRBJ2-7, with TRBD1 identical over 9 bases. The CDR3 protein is CASSQEAPGQGWSYEQYF. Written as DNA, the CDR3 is TGCGCCAGCAGCCAAGAGGCTCCCGGACAGGGGTGGTCCTACGAGCAGTACTTC.